Listed below are T cell receptor beta chains from one sample, sequenced in a study of T cell responses to AZD1222 COVID-19 vaccine. The protocol was immunoSEQ multiplex PCR, while the TCRdb copy is restricted to in-frame clones and leaves out a portion. The profile shows about 64,000 clones, 75% to 95% of them singletons. This specimen was peripheral blood, taken 28 days after the second dose of the MenACWY control vaccine. The receptors originated from an adult who received the MenACWY meningococcal vaccine as a control. Both conserved end residues are part of each CDR3. Fields, in order: J gene, V gene, CDR3 protein.

j_gene: TRBJ2-1; v_gene: TRBV2; CDR3aa: CASSTAREASTPDEQFF
j_gene: TRBJ1-5; v_gene: TRBV6-4; CDR3aa: CASSDQPRGTQHF
j_gene: TRBJ2-3; v_gene: TRBV28; CDR3aa: CASSIGTDTQYF
j_gene: TRBJ1-2; v_gene: TRBV3-1/TRBV3-2; CDR3aa: CASSQGVRGENGYTF
j_gene: TRBJ1-4; v_gene: TRBV12-3/TRBV12-4; CDR3aa: CASSASGDEKLFF
j_gene: TRBJ2-3; v_gene: TRBV6-1; CDR3aa: CASSVSTSGDTDTQYF
j_gene: TRBJ1-1; v_gene: TRBV28; CDR3aa: CASSAPAVNTEAFF
j_gene: TRBJ2-2; v_gene: TRBV10-3; CDR3aa: CAIGIQGAYTGELFF
j_gene: TRBJ2-2; v_gene: TRBV2; CDR3aa: CASSERGAVTGELFF
j_gene: TRBJ1-4; v_gene: TRBV28; CDR3aa: CASSFGGLSEKLFF
j_gene: TRBJ1-4; v_gene: TRBV5-1; CDR3aa: CASSLETVEKLFF
j_gene: TRBJ1-1; v_gene: TRBV5-4; CDR3aa: CASSTPVGGGNTEAFF
j_gene: TRBJ1-4; v_gene: TRBV7-9; CDR3aa: CASSLQAPSIAEKLFF
j_gene: TRBJ1-2; v_gene: TRBV9; CDR3aa: CASSASSVGIDGYTF
j_gene: TRBJ1-5; v_gene: TRBV28; CDR3aa: CASSSDRERAQPQHF
j_gene: TRBJ1-2; v_gene: TRBV10-1; CDR3aa: CASSESGSPTFGYTF
j_gene: TRBJ2-5; v_gene: TRBV30; CDR3aa: CACIDLSGWETQYF
j_gene: TRBJ2-3; v_gene: TRBV3-1/TRBV3-2; CDR3aa: CASSQSGGDTQYF
j_gene: TRBJ2-2; v_gene: TRBV6-5; CDR3aa: CASSYETGRPGELFF
j_gene: TRBJ2-7; v_gene: TRBV25-1; CDR3aa: CASSAVASYEQYF
j_gene: TRBJ1-2; v_gene: TRBV28; CDR3aa: CASSPGRLGYGYTF
j_gene: TRBJ2-5; v_gene: TRBV2; CDR3aa: CASSLQETQYF
j_gene: TRBJ1-4; v_gene: TRBV2; CDR3aa: CASSETEGGEKLFF
j_gene: TRBJ1-2; v_gene: TRBV6-2/TRBV6-3; CDR3aa: CASSSAGGEGYGYTF
j_gene: TRBJ1-4; v_gene: TRBV4-1; CDR3aa: CASSQEYGTGLGKLFF
j_gene: TRBJ2-4; v_gene: TRBV7-9; CDR3aa: CASSSLAGGAKNIQYF
j_gene: TRBJ2-7; v_gene: TRBV5-1; CDR3aa: CASSLDGAGGVLNEQYF
j_gene: TRBJ1-4; v_gene: TRBV4-1; CDR3aa: CASSQRWSAGQGAYNEKLFF
j_gene: TRBJ2-2; v_gene: TRBV5-1; CDR3aa: CASSSSGTNTGELFF
j_gene: TRBJ1-5; v_gene: TRBV30; CDR3aa: CAWSEGTNQPQHF
j_gene: TRBJ1-5; v_gene: TRBV18; CDR3aa: CASSYGLDQPQHF
j_gene: TRBJ1-4; v_gene: TRBV5-4; CDR3aa: CASSQKTGTGEKLFF
j_gene: TRBJ1-1; v_gene: TRBV12-3/TRBV12-4; CDR3aa: CASSGTGATEAFF